This TCR beta chain derives from a study of cytomegalovirus exposure and HLA in healthy donors. Notes on the study in general: Generally TCR sequences proved uncommon, though certain public TCRs appeared in numerous donors. Specificity for CMV antigens was confirmed in vitro for three of the CMV-associated chains. Both high specificity and high sensitivity reportedly marked the classifier's diagnosis of cytomegalovirus status.

The CDR3 is 14 amino acids. Germline CDR1 is MGHDK and CDR2 is SYGVNS. Trimming removed 4 bases at V and 3 bases at J, with 13 bases between. The validation cohort, a group of 120 or so subjects, included the donors and was separate from the approximately 670-subject first cohort. Data came from immunoSEQ multiplex PCR; TCRdb stores just in-frame clones and leaves some out. The sample has 85,000 to 120,000 clones, approximately 90% seen once. A remark on this clone: The antigen remains unidentified.

Sequencing used PBMCs. V is TRBV25-1 and J is TRBJ2-7; maybe TRBD2 (6 bases). This clonotype was sampled from a woman aged 18 to 35 in good health and CMV-seropositive. The CDR3 DNA is TGTGCCAGCAGTGCCGATAGCGGACACTACGAGCAGTACGTC. It yields the protein CASSADSGHYEQYV.